The rows below give T cell receptor beta chains drawn from one sample of a study of blood T cell repertoires in COVID-19. Measured with immunoSEQ multiplex PCR; TCRdb has only the in-frame clones, and not every one. The table records 200,000 to 250,000 clones, roughly 77% of them present only once. The sample taken for sequencing was PBMCs or T cells enriched from blood (not recorded which). These receptor sequences come from a man between 40 and 49 years old who had recovered from COVID-19. CDR3s include the opening cysteine and the closing phenylalanine or tryptophan. For some rows the clone size is stated as once, few or many, or as a class when expanded; others skip it.

TRBJ1-3 - TRBV19 CASSTLGNTIYF
TRBJ2-1 few TRBV9 CASSPREGGEGFF
TRBJ2-5 - TRBV5-1 CASSFGLETQYF
TRBJ1-1 - TRBV12-3/TRBV12-4 CASSPRLAPEAFF
TRBJ2-7 - TRBV10-2 CASALQGYEQYF
TRBJ2-5 - TRBV7-6 CASSLQGSRETQYF
TRBJ2-5 - TRBV19 CASSKGQSQETQYF
TRBJ1-1 - TRBV20-1 CSALLNTEAFF
TRBJ2-7 - TRBV7-9 CASSLGLGLAGVSDEQYF
TRBJ2-2 - TRBV18 CASSAANTGELFF